What follows describes a single T cell receptor (beta chain). Its specificity is not known. V shed 2 bases and J shed 4 bases, with 14 bases lying between them. The CDR3 is 15 residues long. Germline CDR1 reads MDHEN; CDR2 reads SYDVKM. The source of the sample is a study of shared clonotypes between healthy human individuals. Looking at the study overall: Donors, aged 18 to 49, were a couple of women and a few men.

Unsorted samples relied on about 86 million PBMCs, which served as the source of genomic DNA. General observations from the study: Sequencing depth was a factor that was expected to affect clonotype sharing among donors.

Every immunoSEQ plate was one replicate of a subset's evenly spread DNA. Profiling relied on immunoSEQ multiplex PCR, and the TCRdb table lists in-frame clones only, not all of them. The repertoire has about 460,000 clones, around 77% of them found once; the top ten carry more than 10%. This sequence joins TRBV28 and TRBJ1-2; no firm D call. The clonotype originates from a woman aged 40 to 55 in good health. Some clones in this sample may be carry-over from other donors' samples. The sequencing sample was made of PBMCs. The CDR3 region is CASSLNPVKSYGYTF. Written as DNA, the CDR3 is TGTGCCAGCAGTTTAAATCCAGTGAAGAGCTATGGCTACACCTTC.